This TCR beta chain was recovered during a study of T cell responses to AZD1222 COVID-19 vaccine. Study findings and constraints: Repertoires were obtained only post-peak T cell response.

CDR3 length: 16 amino acids. Germline V gene lookup returns CDR1 SGHKS and CDR2 YYEKEE (reference sequence). The germline V and J ends were trimmed by 4 bases and 0 bases, with 14 bases remaining between them. About this clone: Its target is unknown.

Sequencing was performed with immunoSEQ multiplex PCR; in TCRdb, only in-frame clones are kept and a portion is missing. The table includes 100,000 to 150,000 clones, approximately 90% detected once. This rearrangement joins TRBV5-5 to TRBJ1-3, with D uncertain. Specimen: peripheral blood, collected on day 0 of MenACWY control vaccination. This TCR derives from an adult in good health. The CDR3 spells CASSLTLPASGNTIYF. The CDR3 DNA reads TGTGCCAGCAGCCTGACCCTGCCCGCCTCTGGAAACACCATATATTTT.